The clone carrying this T cell receptor (beta chain) was recorded at least ten times. This sample is part of a study of T cells in Graves' hyperthyroidism and ophthalmopathy. The germline V gene encodes CDR1 SNHLY and CDR2 FYNNEI. V lost 7 bases, J lost 3 bases, and 6 bases stayed unmatched. The CDR3 extends over 14 amino acids. The source material, RNA transcripts, was used to amplify TCR beta CDR3 regions. Carried out on the TCR CDR3, a first-round RT-PCR used the HTBI primer set. TCRdb recomputed calls from the multiplex PCR reads with MiXCR, one row per CDR3 protein. The table records under 600,000 distinct CDR3 sequences, more than 15% of them present only once.

Sequencing used blood. The V call is TRBV2, the J call TRBJ2-3; 8 bases line up with TRBD2. The clonotype was recovered from a woman aged 40 to 49 with Graves' ophthalmopathy. The CDR3 protein is CASTSSGRTDTQYF. DNA for the CDR3: TGTGCCAGCACGTCCAGCGGGAGAACAGATACGCAGTATTTT.